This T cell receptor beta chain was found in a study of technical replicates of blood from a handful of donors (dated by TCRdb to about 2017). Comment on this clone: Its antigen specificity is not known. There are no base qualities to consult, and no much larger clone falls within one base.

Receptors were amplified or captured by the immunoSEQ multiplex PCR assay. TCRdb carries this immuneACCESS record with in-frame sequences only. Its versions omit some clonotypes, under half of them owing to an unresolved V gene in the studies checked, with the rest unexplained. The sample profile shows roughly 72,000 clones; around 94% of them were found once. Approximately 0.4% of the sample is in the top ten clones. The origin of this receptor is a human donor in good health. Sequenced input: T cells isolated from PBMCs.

CDR3 region: CASSLQGRGNEQFF. The DNA is as follows: TGTGCCAGCAGTTTACAGGGAAGGGGCAATGAGCAGTTCTTC. Rearrangement joined TRBV27 to TRBJ2-1; a tentative D match to TRBD1 spans 5 bases. The trim is 2 bases for V and 6 bases for J, with a gap of 11 bases between the germline ends. CDR1 and CDR2, looked up from the germline V gene (reference sequence), are MNHEY and SMNVEV. There are 14 amino acids in the CDR3, from cysteine to phenylalanine inclusive. Only the CDR3 part of the read is kept: 42 bases, read in frame from the first base.